The 24 T cell receptor beta chains in this list originate from one sample, sequenced in a study of shared clonotypes between healthy human individuals. Measured with immunoSEQ multiplex PCR; TCRdb has only the in-frame clones, and not every one. The table shows under 2.5 million clones, with around 93% occurring only once. The specimen sequenced was naive CD4+ T cells from PBMCs. Subset here: CD45RA+ positively selected. All receptors come from a man between 18 and 29 years old in good health. Some clones in this sample may be carry-over from other donors' samples.

The rearrangement links TRBV18 to TRBJ2-2; the match to TRBD2 covers 9 bases. The CDR3 has 16 residues. The V segment lost 4 bases and the J segment 2 bases; nucleotides outside the gene matches: 5. Germline V CDR1 and CDR2: KGHSH, LQKENI. This CDR3 is CASSLGLAINTGELFF. CDR3 nucleotide sequence: TGTGCCAGCTCACTTGGACTAGCGATTAACACCGGGGAGCTGTTTTTT.

This sequence joins TRBV4-3 and TRBJ2-4, with a weak D call TRBD1 (5 bases). Between the trimmed V and J ends, which lost 1 base and 4 bases, there was a span of 14 bases. The CDR3 totals 16 residues. Germline V gene sequence: CDR1 LGHNA, CDR2 YSLEER. The CDR3 nucleotides are TGCGCCAGCAGCCAAGTATTAGGGCAGGGAAAAAACATTCAGTACTTC. Translation: CASSQVLGQGKNIQYF.

The chain links TRBV28 to TRBJ1-2, with D maybe TRBD1 (5 bases). With 2 bases removed from V and 7 bases from J, the gap between germline ends came to 14 bases. CDR1 is MDHEN, CDR2 SYDVKM, per germline. The CDR3 loop spans 14 amino acids. CDR3 protein: CASSLMIGAGGYTF. The CDR3 DNA sequence: TGTGCCAGCAGTTTAATGATAGGGGCGGGTGGCTACACCTTC.

This clone was counted once. The J gene is TRBJ2-1, the V gene TRBV5-1; 9 nucleotides align to TRBD1. The germline V gene encodes CDR1 SGHRS and CDR2 YFSETQ. This CDR3 comprises 18 residues. The V and J ends lost 1 base and 7 bases, in that order; junction bases with no gene match: 15. The DNA of the CDR3 is TGCGCCAGCAGCTTGAGAATCTCACAGGGGGCGGGTAGGAATGAGCAGTTCTTC. Encoded protein: CASSLRISQGAGRNEQFF.

The chain links TRBV7-9 to TRBJ2-7, with TRBD2 identical over 9 bases. With 5 bases clipped from V and 0 bases from J, the junction kept 5 bases outside the gene matches. Germline CDR1 SEHNR, CDR2 FQNEAQ (reference sequence). This CDR3 is 15 amino acids long. The chain's CDR3 is CASSTISGSSYEQYF. In DNA form, the CDR3 reads TGTGCCAGCAGCACAATTAGCGGGAGCTCCTACGAGCAGTACTTC.

CDR3 nucleotide sequence: TGTGCCAGCAGTGCGGGACTAGCGCAATACAATGAGCAGTTCTTC. Translating it yields CASSAGLAQYNEQFF. The chain is built from TRBV2 and TRBJ2-1, with TRBD2 identical over 10 bases. The CDR3 consists of 15 residues. V gave up 4 bases and J gave up 4 bases; unmatched junction bases: 4. Germline V lookup: CDR1 SNHLY, CDR2 FYNNEI.

Here the CDR3 reads CASSFSGGEQFF. CDR3 DNA: TGTGCCAGCAGCTTCAGCGGGGGTGAGCAGTTCTTC. This sequence joins TRBV7-3 and TRBJ2-1, with 8 bases that match TRBD2. Germline assignment: CDR1 SGHTA and CDR2 FQGTGA. Trimming took 3 bases from V and 9 from J; bases not matched to a gene: 1. The CDR3 sequence is 12 residues long.

The chain employs TRBV4-1 and TRBJ2-7, with 7 bases aligning to TRBD2. CDR1 MGHRA and CDR2 YSYEKL come from the germline V gene. The CDR3 runs 15 residues. The junction had 7 bases not matched to a gene; V was cut back by 3 bases and J by 2 bases. The CDR3 nucleotides read TGCGCCAGCAGCCAGGGCCGGGACTATGCCTACGAGCAGTACTTC. Translated, it gives CASSQGRDYAYEQYF.

This sequence joins TRBV28 and TRBJ1-5, with D perhaps TRBD1 (5 bases). This CDR3 has 13 amino acids. The germline V and J ends were trimmed by 5 bases and 9 bases, with 14 bases remaining between them. In germline, CDR1 is MDHEN, CDR2 SYDVKM. CDR3: CASSKSNRGPQHF. CDR3 nucleotides: TGTGCCAGCAGTAAATCAAATAGGGGGCCCCAGCATTTT. Together with reference TRBV28 and TRBJ1-5, the CDR3 gives the full variable domain: DVKVTQSSRYLVKRTGEKVFLECVQDMDHENMFWYRQDPGLGLRLIYFSYDVKMKEKGDIPEGYSVSREKKERFSLILESASTNQTSMYLCASSKSNRGPQHFGDGTRLSIL.

This clone was seen a handful of times. The chain combines TRBV4-2 with TRBJ1-2; D is possibly TRBD1 (6 bases). The length of the CDR3 is 17 residues. Germline V lookup: CDR1 LGHNA, CDR2 YNFKEQ. Between the trimmed V and J ends, which lost 4 bases and 5 bases, there was a span of 23 bases. The CDR3, as DNA: TGTGCCAGCAGCCGAGGGGCAGAGCGCAGGGGCGTTTATGGCTACACCTTC. It specifies CASSRGAERRGVYGYTF.

The genes are TRBV5-1 and TRBJ2-1; perhaps TRBD1 as D (5 bases). From germline, CDR1 is SGHRS and CDR2 YFSETQ. The germline V and J ends were trimmed by 5 bases and 4 bases, with 16 bases remaining between them. The length of the CDR3 is 15 residues. The CDR3, as DNA: TGCGCCAGCAGTAAGGAAAGGCAGGGATACAATGAGCAGTTCTTC. It is translated as CASSKERQGYNEQFF.

The V and J genes are TRBV6-4 and TRBJ2-7; D is ambiguous. Germline CDR1 is MRHNA and CDR2 is SNTAGT. V shed 3 bases and J shed 6 bases, with 12 bases lying between them. The CDR3 covers 13 residues. CDR3 sequence: CASSEDWISEQYF. The CDR3 DNA reads TGTGCCAGCAGTGAGGATTGGATTTCCGAGCAGTACTTC.

The chain employs TRBV4-2 and TRBJ2-7; D possibly matches TRBD1 or TRBD2 (5 bases each). Germline V gene data show CDR1 as LGHNA and CDR2 as YNFKEQ. The V end lost 5 bases, the J end lost 0 bases, and 17 bases lay between the germline ends. This CDR3 comprises 16 residues. CDR3 protein: CASSLETGTTSYEQYF. The CDR3 DNA sequence: TGTGCCAGCAGCTTGGAAACCGGGACGACCTCCTACGAGCAGTACTTC.

The gene calls are TRBV19 and TRBJ2-1, with 10 positions matching TRBD1. Trimming at V came to 3 bases and at J to 2 bases, leaving 1 base not matched to a gene. The CDR3 is 15 amino acids. Germline assignment: CDR1 LNHDA and CDR2 SQIVND (reference sequence). CDR3 loop: CASSMDRGAYNEQFF. The CDR3 DNA reads TGTGCCAGTAGTATGGACAGGGGGGCCTACAATGAGCAGTTCTTC.

The rearrangement links TRBV2 to TRBJ2-6; D ambiguous. Germline loops: CDR1 SNHLY, CDR2 FYNNEI. The CDR3 has 16 residues. V lost 6 bases and J 0 bases, leaving 12 bases between the germline ends. The CDR3 reads CASSKTRRSGANVLTF. DNA of the CDR3: TGTGCCAGCAGCAAGACCCGACGCTCTGGGGCCAACGTCCTGACTTTC.

Of note for this clone: This sample includes further DNA sequences coding for the same CDR3. The chain couples TRBV5-1 to TRBJ1-2; tentative D call: TRBD1 (5 bases). The germline V gene encodes CDR1 SGHRS and CDR2 YFSETQ. V lost 0 bases and J lost 3, with 9 bases in between. The CDR3 runs to 14 residues. The CDR3 DNA reads TGCGCCAGCAGCTTGGCCGGGGGGGACTATGGCTACACCTTC. Translated: CASSLAGGDYGYTF.

This rearrangement joins TRBV10-1 to TRBJ2-3; D is ambiguous. Germline V lookup: CDR1 WNHNN, CDR2 SYGVQD (reference sequence). Trimming took 10 bases from V and 1 from J, leaving 15 bases between them. The CDR3 is 14 residues long. The CDR3 coding sequence is TGCGCCAATCAGCCCTATCAAGGCACAGATACGCAGTATTTT. It codes for CANQPYQGTDTQYF.

Details on this clone: Within the sample, other DNA sequences also encode this same CDR3. This rearrangement joins TRBV11-2 to TRBJ2-1; TRBD2 matches at 12 bases. Germline lookup yields CDR1 SGHAT and CDR2 FQNNGV. The V segment lost 5 bases and the J segment 4 bases; nucleotides outside the gene matches: 6. This CDR3 comprises 16 residues. The CDR3 nucleotides are TGTGCCAGCAGCCCGAGACTAGCGGGAGTTTACAATGAGCAGTTCTTC. It translates to CASSPRLAGVYNEQFF. Supplemented by reference TRBV11-2 and TRBJ2-1, the full variable domain reads EAGVAQSPRYKIIEKRQSVAFWCNPISGHATLYWYQQILGQGPKLLIQFQNNGVVDDSQLPKDRFSAERLKGVDSTLKIQPAKLEDSAVYLCASSPRLAGVYNEQFFGPGTRLTVL.

This chain uses TRBV5-4 with TRBJ2-1, with unresolved D. Trimming removed 4 bases at V and 9 bases at J, with 14 bases between. Germline CDR1 SGHNT, CDR2 YYREEE (reference sequence). This CDR3 comprises 13 residues. CDR3 bases: TGTGCCAGCAGCCTGCTCCTAGTCCCTGAGCAGTTCTTC. Translating it yields CASSLLLVPEQFF.

The chain has TRBV27 and TRBJ2-3, with a weak D call TRBD1 (5 bases). Germline V gene sequence: CDR1 MNHEY, CDR2 SMNVEV (reference sequence). V was pared by 6 bases and J by 4 bases, with 14 bases between. The CDR3 consists of 14 residues. CDR3 nucleotide sequence: TGTGCCAGCAGGACAGTACTTATCCCAGATACGCAGTATTTT. It is translated as CASRTVLIPDTQYF.

This chain uses TRBV11-1 with TRBJ2-7; TRBD2 is a possible D gene (5 bases). Per germline, CDR1 SGHAT and CDR2 FQDESV (reference sequence). Trimming cost V 4 bases and J 0 bases, with 19 bases left between them. This CDR3 contains 17 residues. The CDR3 loop is CASSSRWERPLSYEQYF. The CDR3 DNA sequence: TGTGCCAGCAGCTCTCGCTGGGAGCGGCCCCTCTCCTACGAGCAGTACTTC.

Concerning this clone: Other DNA sequences in the sample encode the same CDR3. The chain links TRBV4-3 to TRBJ1-5; a weak D match, TRBD1 (5 bases). Looked up from germline, CDR1 is LGHNA and CDR2 is YSLEER. The CDR3 totals 14 residues. V was pared by 3 bases and J by 5 bases, with 11 bases between. CDR3 in amino acids: CASSQDLRDQPQHF. The CDR3 DNA is TGCGCCAGCAGCCAGGACCTCAGGGATCAGCCCCAGCATTTT.

The genes are TRBV10-2 and TRBJ1-4, with D maybe TRBD1 (5 bases). V was pared by 5 bases and J by 3 bases, with 10 bases between. CDR1 is WSHSY and CDR2 is SAAADI in the germline V gene. The CDR3 sequence is 14 residues long. CDR3 amino acids: CASSRGNSNEKLFF. CDR3 DNA: TGCGCCAGCAGTAGGGGCAACTCTAATGAAAAACTGTTTTTT.

This chain's CDR3 is CASFGLRTSPYEQYF. The CDR3 DNA is TGTGCCAGTTTTGGTCTGAGGACTTCCCCCTACGAGCAGTACTTC. This rearrangement joins TRBV6-5 to TRBJ2-7; a weak D match, TRBD2 (5 bases). CDR3 length: 15 residues. In germline, CDR1 is MNHEY, CDR2 SVGAGI. V was pared by 9 bases and J by 2 bases, with 20 bases between.